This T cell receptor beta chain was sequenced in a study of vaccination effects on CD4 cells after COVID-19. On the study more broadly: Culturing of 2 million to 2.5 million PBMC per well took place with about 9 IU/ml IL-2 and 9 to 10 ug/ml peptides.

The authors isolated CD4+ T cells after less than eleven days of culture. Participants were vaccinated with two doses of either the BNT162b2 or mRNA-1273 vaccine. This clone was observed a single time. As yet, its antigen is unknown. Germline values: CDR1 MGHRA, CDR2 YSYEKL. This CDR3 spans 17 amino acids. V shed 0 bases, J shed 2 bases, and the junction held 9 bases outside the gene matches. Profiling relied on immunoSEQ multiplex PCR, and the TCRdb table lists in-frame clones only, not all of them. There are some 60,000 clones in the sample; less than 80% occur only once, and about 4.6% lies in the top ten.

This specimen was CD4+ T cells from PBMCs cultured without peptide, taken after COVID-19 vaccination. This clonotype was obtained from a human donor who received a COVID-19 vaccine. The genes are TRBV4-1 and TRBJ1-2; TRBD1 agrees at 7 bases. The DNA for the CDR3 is TGCGCCAGCAGCCAAGACTCCTCCGGGACAGTAAACTATGGCTACACCTTC. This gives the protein CASSQDSSGTVNYGYTF.